The entry that follows covers one T cell receptor beta chain sequence. This clone's antigen is unknown. No much larger clone exists at a distance of one base, and base qualities are not known. The CDR3 runs 13 amino acids, cysteine and phenylalanine included. Only the CDR3 part of the read is kept: 39 bases, read in frame from the first base. V gives up 1 base and J gives up 5 bases, and the segment between their germline ends measures 9 bases. CDR1 MNHEY and CDR2 SVGEGT are derived from the germline V gene. This sample is drawn from a study of T-cell memory formation after mild COVID-19 (dated by TCRdb to the early 2020s). For the study in its entirety: TCR sequence clusters from the two donors were largely donor specific. In a couple of donors, T-cell clones that expanded and contracted after mild COVID-19 were followed by sequencing TCRalpha and TCRbeta repertoires longitudinally. The cohort comprised two young, previously healthy adult volunteers, one female and one male.

General findings and caveats noted by the study authors: Whether the second-wave clones peaking on day 37 were SARS-CoV-2 specific was not confirmed. Contracting CD4+ clones were located mainly in the CM and EM memory subsets, whereas CD8+ clones were found to be enriched in EMRA. Only a couple of mild cases were covered in the study, and larger cohorts including severe cases with pre-infection samples were considered necessary. Balanced CD4/CD8 phenotypes were observed for clones contracting from day 15 to 85, whereas a bias towards CD4+ was observed for a second wave of clones expanding from day 15 to 37. The detection of some responding clones in pre-infection memory suggests that pre-existing cross-reactive memory T cells joined the SARS-CoV-2 response.

Ficoll-Paque density gradient centrifugation was the method used to isolate PBMCs. This sample was sequenced with an Illumina NovaSeq 6000. TCRalpha and TCRbeta cDNA libraries were built by 5'RACE with constant-segment primers, adding sample barcodes and unique molecular identifiers. RNA was extracted from every sample with Trizol reagent. Amplification of the libraries took two PCR steps, and the second step added a second sample barcode plus Illumina TruSeq adapters. The libraries were sequenced on an Illumina NovaSeq using 2 x 150 bp paired-end reads. The paper's data handling went like this. Reads were demultiplexed and collapsed into UMI-guided consensus sequences with migec v1.2.7. Using mixcr v2.1.11, UMI consensuses were aligned to TRA and TRB V and J templates and then assembled into clonotypes. Expanded or contracted clonotypes were those called significant by both edgeR and NoisET, with noise models trained on biological replicates. For edgeR calls, the cutoffs were a false discovery rate-adjusted p below 0.01 and a log2 fold-change threshold of 1. PCA with hierarchical clustering of max-normalized trajectories of the 1000 most abundant clonotypes was used as exploratory dynamics analysis. The CD4 or CD8 phenotype of responding clones was assigned using the separately sequenced CD4+ and CD8+ repertoires. TCRdb cleaned the public reads at Q25 with fastp, built clones with MiXCR and kept in-frame beta chains. Rows are combined by CDR3 protein, so each entry shows the most common genes and DNA. TCRdb's processing, not the authors' own work, is the source of the V and J calls. The sample contains about 560,000 distinct CDR3 sequences, approximately 19% of them found a single time. The ten largest make up more than 10% of the sample.

The sample consisted of PBMCs or a T cell subset sorted from them (not recorded which). The V gene is TRBV6-2 or TRBV6-3 and the J gene is TRBJ2-7; TRBD2 is perhaps the D gene, given 6 matching bases. The sequence was obtained from an adult woman who had mild COVID-19 (a few samples of this study predate the infection). The sample titles of this study are shuffled in the database, so cell type and time point are left out; the donor was told from shared clones. The encoded CDR3 is CASSYYASDEQYF. The DNA is as follows: TGTGCCAGCAGTTACTACGCTAGCGACGAGCAGTACTTC.